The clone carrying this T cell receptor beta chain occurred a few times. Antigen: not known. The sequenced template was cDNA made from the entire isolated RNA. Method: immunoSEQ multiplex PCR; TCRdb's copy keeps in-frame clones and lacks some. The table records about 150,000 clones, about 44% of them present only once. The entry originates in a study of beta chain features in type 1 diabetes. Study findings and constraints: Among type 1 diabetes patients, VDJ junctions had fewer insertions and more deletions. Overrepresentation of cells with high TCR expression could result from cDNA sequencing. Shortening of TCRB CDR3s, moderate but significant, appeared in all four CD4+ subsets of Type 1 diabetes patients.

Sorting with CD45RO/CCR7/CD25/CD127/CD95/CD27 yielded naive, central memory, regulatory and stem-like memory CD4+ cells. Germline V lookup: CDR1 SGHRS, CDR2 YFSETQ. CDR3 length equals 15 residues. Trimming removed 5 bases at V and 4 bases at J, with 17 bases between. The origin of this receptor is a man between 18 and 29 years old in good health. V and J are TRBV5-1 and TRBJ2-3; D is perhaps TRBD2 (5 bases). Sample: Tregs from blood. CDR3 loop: CASRIGGLTADTQYF. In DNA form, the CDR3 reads TGCGCCAGCAGGATTGGCGGGTTGACCGCAGATACGCAGTATTTT.